The 25 T cell receptor beta chains given below trace back to one sample, sequenced in a study of T cells in narcolepsy (dated by TCRdb to between 2017 and 2018). Library preparation employed the immunoSEQ multiplex PCR assay. Not all clones reach the TCRdb copy of this immuneACCESS table, which keeps in-frame sequences only. Checked studies attribute under half of the gap to unresolved V genes and leave the rest unexplained. In this sample the table shows some 23,000 clones, about 79% of which occur a single time. Of the sample, 0.71% is held by the ten largest clones. Material for sequencing was CD45RA- memory CD4+ T cells from PBMCs. In light of the paper, this sample's cell subset or site label describes: memory T cells sorted ex vivo from peripheral blood. The receptors were gathered from a human donor with narcolepsy.

The chain employs TRBV19 and TRBJ1-5; 7 nucleotides line up with TRBD1. Trimming at V came to 5 bases and at J to 0 bases, leaving 7 bases not matched to a gene. CDR3 length: 16 amino acids. CDR1 and CDR2 from the germline V gene are LNHDA and SQIVND (reference sequence). The CDR3 coding sequence is TGTGCCAGTAGTCCCCAGGGACAGTTTAGCAATCAGCCCCAGCATTTT. Its protein product is CASSPQGQFSNQPQHF.

The table lists this clone with a few counts. The V and J genes are TRBV11-3 and TRBJ1-2; 9 bases are a match to TRBD1. The CDR3 length is 16 residues. V lost 5 bases, J lost 2 bases, and 9 bases stayed unmatched. Germline loops: CDR1 SGHNT, CDR2 YENEEA. CDR3 in DNA: TGTGCCAGCAGCCAACTTCGGGACAGGGTCAACTATGGCTACACCTTC. It translates to CASSQLRDRVNYGYTF.

This clone was seen just once. The V call is TRBV7-9, the J call TRBJ2-7; D unresolved. Germline V gene sequence: CDR1 SEHNR, CDR2 FQNEAQ (reference sequence). The CDR3 consists of 14 residues. The germline V and J ends were trimmed by 1 base and 5 bases, with 12 bases remaining between them. The CDR3 loop is CASSLEKLTDEQYF. For the CDR3, the DNA is TGTGCCAGCAGCTTAGAAAAACTGACGGACGAGCAGTACTTC.

V usage is TRBV5-4 and J usage is TRBJ1-3, with D unresolved. The CDR3 extends over 16 amino acids. The germline V gene encodes CDR1 SGHNT and CDR2 YYREEE (reference sequence). V shed 0 bases and J shed 4 bases, with 14 bases lying between them. CDR3 in amino acids: CASSLGGRMIGNTIYF. CDR3 bases: TGTGCCAGCAGCTTGGGAGGTAGGATGATCGGAAACACCATATATTTT.

The chain has TRBV28 and TRBJ2-1, with 15 bases aligning to TRBD2. This CDR3 has 17 residues. Per germline, CDR1 MDHEN and CDR2 SYDVKM. J gave up 2 bases and V 5 bases, and 4 bases lay outside the gene matches. The CDR3 loop is CASSPGLAGGPYNEQFF. The CDR3 coding sequence is TGTGCCAGCAGTCCGGGACTAGCGGGAGGACCCTACAATGAGCAGTTCTTC.

The chain combines TRBV7-7 with TRBJ2-2; 9 nucleotides match TRBD1. Germline V CDR1 and CDR2: SSHAT, FNYEAQ (reference sequence). V shed 2 bases and J 7 bases; nucleotides not matched to a gene: 8. This CDR3 has 16 amino acids. Here the CDR3 reads CASSLTTGGGHGELFF. CDR3 sequence (DNA): TGTGCCAGCAGCTTAACGACAGGGGGTGGTCACGGGGAGCTGTTTTTT. Looking up the rest from reference TRBV7-7 and TRBJ2-2 gives the full variable domain: GAGVSQSPRYKVTKRGQDVTLRCDPISSHATLYWYQQALGQGPEFLTYFNYEAQPDKSGLPSDRFSAERPEGSISTLTIQRTEQRDSAMYRCASSLTTGGGHGELFFGEGSRLTVL.

The CDR3 DNA reads TGTGCCAGCAGTTCCACAGGGGAAGCATTAAACACTGAAGCTTTCTTT. Translation: CASSSTGEALNTEAFF. The chain employs TRBV28 and TRBJ1-1; 7 bases match TRBD1. Looked up from germline, CDR1 is MDHEN and CDR2 is SYDVKM. Trimming removed 4 bases from V and 2 bases from J; junction bases left unmatched: 10. This CDR3 comprises 16 residues.

This chain joins TRBV11-2 and TRBJ2-7; D is unclear. The germline V gene has CDR1 SGHAT and CDR2 FQNNGV. The CDR3 spans 14 residues. The germline V and J ends were trimmed by 2 bases and 2 bases, with 10 bases remaining between them. CDR3 residues: CASSLRTAAYEQYF. CDR3 DNA sequence: TGTGCCAGCAGCTTAAGGACCGCAGCCTACGAGCAGTACTTC.

CDR3 coding DNA: TGTGCCAGCAGCCAAGATCTGACCGACTATGGCTACACCTTC. It translates to CASSQDLTDYGYTF. The gene calls are TRBV4-2 and TRBJ1-2, with unresolved D. V was clipped by 0 bases and J by 3 bases, with 8 bases between them. Germline CDR1 and CDR2: LGHNA and YNFKEQ. The CDR3 contains 14 residues.

The chain combines TRBV6-5 with TRBJ2-3; possibly TRBD1 for D (6 bases). The CDR3 runs to 14 residues. The V and J ends lost 5 bases and 2 bases respectively, with 11 bases between them. CDR1 and CDR2 from the germline V gene are MNHEY and SVGAGI. The CDR3 region has the DNA TGTGCCAGCAGTCAGGGGTCCTACACAGATACGCAGTATTTT. Translated: CASSQGSYTDTQYF.

This clone was seen only a few times. The chain employs TRBV5-1 and TRBJ2-6, with D perhaps matching TRBD1 (6 bases). Germline V gene data show CDR1 as SGHRS and CDR2 as YFSETQ. The CDR3 loop spans 19 amino acids. V was cut by 2 bases and J by 4 bases, with 22 bases left in between. The CDR3 here is CASSFWGQGSRTGANVLTF. CDR3 nucleotide sequence: TGCGCCAGCAGCTTTTGGGGGCAGGGTTCCCGAACAGGGGCCAACGTCCTGACTTTC.

V usage is TRBV4-2 and J usage is TRBJ2-5, with 7 bases identical to TRBD2. The V gene's germline CDR1 is LGHNA and CDR2 YNFKEQ. Trimming removed 1 base from V and 5 bases from J; junction bases left unmatched: 4. The CDR3 has 14 amino acids. CDR3: CASSQGGEGETQYF. The CDR3 DNA reads as TGTGCCAGCAGCCAAGGCGGGGAGGGGGAGACCCAGTACTTC.

The chain combines TRBV28 with TRBJ1-3; 8 bases are shared with TRBD1. The ends lost 3 bases at V and 0 bases at J; junction bases unmatched: 4. Per the germline V gene, CDR1 is MDHEN and CDR2 is SYDVKM. The CDR3 runs to 16 residues. For the CDR3, the DNA is TGTGCCAGCAGTTTGGACAGGGCACCCTCTGGAAACACCATATATTTT. Translating gives CASSLDRAPSGNTIYF.

This chain links TRBV29-1 with TRBJ2-7; 7 bases align to TRBD2. Germline lookup yields CDR1 SQVTM and CDR2 ANQGSEA. Trimming at V came to 7 bases and at J to 6 bases, leaving 9 bases not matched to a gene. There are 12 residues in the CDR3. The CDR3 region is CSAGGGPGEQYF. The CDR3 DNA follows: TGCAGCGCCGGGGGAGGGCCGGGCGAGCAGTACTTC.

A single count supports this clone. The rearrangement uses TRBV5-4 and TRBJ1-2, with D hard to call. V gave up 4 bases and J gave up 3 bases, with 10 bases separating them. The germline V gene has CDR1 SGHNT and CDR2 YYREEE (reference sequence). CDR3 size: 13 residues. The CDR3 sequence: CASSRRTDYGYTF. CDR3 nucleotide sequence: TGTGCCAGCAGCAGAAGGACGGACTATGGCTACACCTTC.

This chain joins TRBV5-1 and TRBJ2-7, with 9 bases aligning to TRBD2. The trim removed 2 bases at V and 0 bases at J, leaving 0 bases unmatched. Germline V CDR1 and CDR2: SGHRS, YFSETQ. This CDR3 spans 14 amino acids. The CDR3 bases are TGCGCCAGCAGCTTTAGCGGGAGCTCCTACGAGCAGTACTTC. This codes for CASSFSGSSYEQYF. The complete variable domain, with remaining parts taken from reference TRBV5-1 and TRBJ2-7, reads KAGVTQTPRYLIKTRGQQVTLSCSPISGHRSVSWYQQTPGQGLQFLFEYFSETQRNKGNFPGRFSGRQFSNSRSEMNVSTLELGDSALYLCASSFSGSSYEQYFGPGTRLTVT.

This clone has a single count. This sequence joins TRBV25-1 and TRBJ1-1; no definite D call. Between the trimmed V and J ends, which lost 7 bases and 4 bases, there was a span of 13 bases. Germline V lookup: CDR1 MGHDK, CDR2 SYGVNS. The CDR3 loop spans 13 amino acids. The CDR3 sequence is CASMEGSATEAFF. The CDR3 DNA reads as TGTGCCAGCATGGAAGGGTCAGCCACTGAAGCTTTCTTT.

Only one count was recorded for this clone. V and J are TRBV18 and TRBJ1-5; 8 nucleotides match TRBD1. This CDR3 contains 14 residues. The germline gives CDR1 KGHSH, CDR2 LQKENI. The V and J ends lost 5 bases and 5 bases, in that order; junction bases with no gene match: 5. Here the CDR3 DNA reads TGTGCCAGCTCAGAAGACAGGGGCTATCAGCCCCAGCATTTT. This gives the protein CASSEDRGYQPQHF.

The count of this clone is one. The chain carries TRBV7-2 and TRBJ1-1, with 7 nucleotides matching TRBD1. This CDR3 region has 16 residues. V shed 1 base, J shed 2 bases, and the junction held 7 bases outside the gene matches. CDR1 is SGHTA and CDR2 is FQGNSA in the germline V gene. CDR3 sequence: CASSLEAGGFNTEAFF. CDR3 coding DNA: TGTGCCAGCAGCTTAGAGGCAGGGGGTTTCAACACTGAAGCTTTCTTT.

A few counts support this clone. The V and J genes are TRBV2 and TRBJ1-1; D not certain. Looked up from germline, CDR1 is SNHLY and CDR2 is FYNNEI. The CDR3 has 13 amino acids. The V and J ends lost 6 bases and 0 bases respectively, with 8 bases between them. CDR3 protein: CASRGSMNTEAFF. CDR3 DNA sequence: TGTGCCAGCAGAGGCAGCATGAACACTGAAGCTTTCTTT.

The rearrangement links TRBV27 to TRBJ2-7, with 9 bases identical to TRBD1. The CDR3 loop spans 14 amino acids. Per germline, CDR1 MNHEY and CDR2 SMNVEV (reference sequence). Unmatched junction bases numbered 12, after V lost 5 bases and J lost 10 bases. The CDR3 DNA is TGTGCCAGCAGTATTACCGGGACAGGGTTGCAACAGTACTTC. It yields the protein CASSITGTGLQQYF.

The rearrangement links TRBV4-2 to TRBJ2-5; tentatively, D is TRBD1 (5 bases). CDR3 length: 14 amino acids. Deletions cut 1 base from V and 4 bases from J, with 10 bases between. CDR1 and CDR2 (germline): LGHNA, YNFKEQ. Here the CDR3 reads CASSQVGRRETQYF. CDR3 in DNA: TGTGCCAGCAGCCAAGTGGGGCGGAGAGAGACCCAGTACTTC.

This chain links TRBV30 with TRBJ1-2; unclear D gene. The CDR3 extends over 11 amino acids. Germline values: CDR1 GTSNPN, CDR2 SVGIG (reference sequence). The V end lost 2 bases, the J end lost 8 bases, and 9 bases lay between the germline ends. CDR3 sequence reads: CAWSYSSGYTF. The CDR3 DNA sequence: TGTGCCTGGAGTTATTCCTCGGGCTACACCTTC.

J is TRBJ2-1 and V is TRBV9, with a tentative D call TRBD2 (5 bases). The CDR3 contains 12 residues. Trimming removed 5 bases at V and 8 bases at J, with 11 bases between. Germline-derived CDR1 and CDR2 are SGDLS and YYNGEE. The CDR3 loop is CASRSSGDEQFF. CDR3 nucleotides: TGTGCCAGCAGATCCAGCGGTGATGAGCAGTTCTTC.

The CDR3: CASSLSSGLYNEQFF. CDR3 coding DNA: TGTGCCAGCAGCTTATCTAGCGGACTCTACAATGAGCAGTTCTTC. This sequence joins TRBV7-8 and TRBJ2-1, with TRBD2 matching 7 bases. Germline V gene lookup returns CDR1 SGHVS and CDR2 FQNEAQ. The CDR3 runs to 15 residues. The V and J ends lost 2 bases and 3 bases, in that order; junction bases with no gene match: 4. Filled out from reference TRBV7-8 and TRBJ2-1, the complete variable domain reads GAGVSQSPRYKVAKRGQDVALRCDPISGHVSLFWYQQALGQGPEFLTYFQNEAQLDKSGLPSDRFFAERPEGSVSTLKIQRTQQEDSAVYLCASSLSSGLYNEQFFGPGTRLTVL.